This record looks at one TCR beta chain sequence and its context. This sample was taken from a study of OX40 agonist ivuxolimab in advanced cancers. About the research overall: Patients received the agonistic anti-OX40 (CD134) antibody ivuxolimab. All patients had ivuxolimab intravenously every 2 weeks at 0.01 to 10 mg/kg. The eligibility criteria allowed prior anti-PD-1, anti-PD-L1 or anti-CTLA-4 therapy, and approximately 42% had some.

The protocol was immunoSEQ multiplex PCR, while the TCRdb copy is restricted to in-frame clones and leaves out a portion. Here the sample spans some 25,000 clones, 80% to 90% being singletons. The material was CD4+ or CD8+ T cells sorted from blood, obtained in a trial of the OX40 agonist ivuxolimab. The sequence came from an adult with an advanced solid tumor such as melanoma, head and neck, liver or kidney cancer.

The CDR3 here is CASRFGGIDTQYF. The CDR3 DNA sequence: TGTGCCAGCAGATTCGGAGGGATTGATACGCAGTATTTT. V usage is TRBV11-2 and J usage is TRBJ2-3; TRBD2 might be the D (6 bases). Germline V gene lookup returns CDR1 SGHAT and CDR2 FQNNGV. This CDR3 comprises 13 residues. V lost 6 bases and J lost 6, with 13 bases in between.